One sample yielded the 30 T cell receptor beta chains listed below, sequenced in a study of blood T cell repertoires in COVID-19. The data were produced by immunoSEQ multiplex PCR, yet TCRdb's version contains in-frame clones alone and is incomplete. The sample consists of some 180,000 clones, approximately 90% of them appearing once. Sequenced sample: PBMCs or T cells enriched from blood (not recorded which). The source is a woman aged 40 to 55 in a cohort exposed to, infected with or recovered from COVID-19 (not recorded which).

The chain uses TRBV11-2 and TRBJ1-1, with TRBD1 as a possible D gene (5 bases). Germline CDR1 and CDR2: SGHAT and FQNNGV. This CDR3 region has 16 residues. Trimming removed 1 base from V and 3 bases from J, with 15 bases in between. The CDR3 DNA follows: TGTGCCAGCAGCTTAGTCAAGGGGTTACGGGACACTGAAGCTTTCTTT. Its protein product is CASSLVKGLRDTEAFF.

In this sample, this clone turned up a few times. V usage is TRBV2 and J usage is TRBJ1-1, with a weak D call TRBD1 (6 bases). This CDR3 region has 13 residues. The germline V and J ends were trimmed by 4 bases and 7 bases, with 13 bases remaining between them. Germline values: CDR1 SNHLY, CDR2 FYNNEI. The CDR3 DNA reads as TGTGCCAGCAGTGGATGGGGGGGCCTTGAAGCTTTCTTT. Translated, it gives CASSGWGGLEAFF.

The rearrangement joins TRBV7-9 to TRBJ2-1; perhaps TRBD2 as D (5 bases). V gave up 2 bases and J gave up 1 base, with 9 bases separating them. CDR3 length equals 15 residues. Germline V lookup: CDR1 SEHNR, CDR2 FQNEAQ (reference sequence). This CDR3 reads CASSLPSLSYNEQFF. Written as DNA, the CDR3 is TGTGCCAGCAGCTTACCTAGCTTGTCCTACAATGAGCAGTTCTTC. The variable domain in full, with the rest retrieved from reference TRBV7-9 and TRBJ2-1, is DTGVSQNPRHKITKRGQNVTFRCDPISEHNRLYWYRQTLGQGPEFLTYFQNEAQLEKSRLLSDRFSAERPKGSFSTLEIQRTEQGDSAMYLCASSLPSLSYNEQFFGPGTRLTVL.

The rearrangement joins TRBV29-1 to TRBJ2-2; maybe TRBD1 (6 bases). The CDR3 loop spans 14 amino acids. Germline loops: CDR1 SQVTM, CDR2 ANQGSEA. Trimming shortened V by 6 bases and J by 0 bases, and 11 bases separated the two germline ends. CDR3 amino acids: CSVSGTTNTGELFF. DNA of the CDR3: TGCAGCGTCTCCGGGACAACGAACACCGGGGAGCTGTTTTTT.

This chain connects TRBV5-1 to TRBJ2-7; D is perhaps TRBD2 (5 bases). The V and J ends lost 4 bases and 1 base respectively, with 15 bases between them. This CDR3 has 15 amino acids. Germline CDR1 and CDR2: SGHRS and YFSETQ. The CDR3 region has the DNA TGCGCCAGCAGCGACCGAGGGATACGTTCCTACGAGCAGTACTTC. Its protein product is CASSDRGIRSYEQYF.

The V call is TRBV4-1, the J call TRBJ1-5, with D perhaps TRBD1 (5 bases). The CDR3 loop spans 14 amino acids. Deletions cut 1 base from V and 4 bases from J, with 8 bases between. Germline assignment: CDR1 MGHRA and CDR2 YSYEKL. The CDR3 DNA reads TGCGCCAGCAGCCAAGGACAGAGAAATCAGCCCCAGCATTTT. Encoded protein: CASSQGQRNQPQHF.

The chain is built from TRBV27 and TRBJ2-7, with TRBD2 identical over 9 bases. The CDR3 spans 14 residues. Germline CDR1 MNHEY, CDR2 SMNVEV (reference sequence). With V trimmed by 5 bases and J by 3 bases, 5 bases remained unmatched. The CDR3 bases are TGTGCCAGCAGTCCGTCGACTAGCGGCTACGAGCAGTACTTC. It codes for CASSPSTSGYEQYF.

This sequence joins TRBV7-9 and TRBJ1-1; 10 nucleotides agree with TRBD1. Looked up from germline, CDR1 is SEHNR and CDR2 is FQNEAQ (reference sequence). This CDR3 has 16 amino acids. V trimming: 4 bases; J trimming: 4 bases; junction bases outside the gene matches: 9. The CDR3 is CASSWTGGYESTEAFF. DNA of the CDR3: TGTGCCAGCAGCTGGACAGGGGGGTACGAAAGCACTGAAGCTTTCTTT.

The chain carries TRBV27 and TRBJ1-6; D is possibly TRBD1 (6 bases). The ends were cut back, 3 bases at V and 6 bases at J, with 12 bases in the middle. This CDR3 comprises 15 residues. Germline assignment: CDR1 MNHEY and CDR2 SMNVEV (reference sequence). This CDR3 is CASSFGQGSNSPLHF. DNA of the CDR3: TGTGCCAGCAGTTTCGGGCAGGGGAGTAATTCACCCCTCCACTTT.

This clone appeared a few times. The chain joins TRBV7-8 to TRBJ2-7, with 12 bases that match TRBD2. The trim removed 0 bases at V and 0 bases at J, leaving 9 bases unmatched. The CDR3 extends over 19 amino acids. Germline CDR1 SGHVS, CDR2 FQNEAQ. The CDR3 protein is CASSLAFASGGASSYEQYF. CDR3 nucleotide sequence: TGTGCCAGCAGCTTAGCGTTTGCTAGCGGGGGGGCTAGCTCCTACGAGCAGTACTTC.

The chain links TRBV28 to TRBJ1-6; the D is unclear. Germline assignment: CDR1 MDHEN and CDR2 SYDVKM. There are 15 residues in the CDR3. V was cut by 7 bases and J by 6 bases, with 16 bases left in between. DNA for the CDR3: TGTGCCAGCACCGACACCGCCCGGGGTAATTCACCCCTCCACTTT. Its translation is CASTDTARGNSPLHF.

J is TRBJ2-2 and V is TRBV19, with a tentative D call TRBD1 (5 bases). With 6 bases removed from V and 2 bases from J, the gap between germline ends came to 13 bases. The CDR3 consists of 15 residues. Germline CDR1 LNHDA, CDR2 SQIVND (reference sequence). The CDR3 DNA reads TGTGCCAGTAGCCCTTCACAGGTCAACACCGGGGAGCTGTTTTTT. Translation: CASSPSQVNTGELFF.

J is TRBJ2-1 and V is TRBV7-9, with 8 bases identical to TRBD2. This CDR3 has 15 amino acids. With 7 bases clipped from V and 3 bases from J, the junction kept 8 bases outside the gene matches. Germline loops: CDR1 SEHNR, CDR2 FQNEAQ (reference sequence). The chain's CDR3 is CASNPSGRYYNEQFF. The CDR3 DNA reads TGTGCCAGCAACCCGAGCGGGAGATACTACAATGAGCAGTTCTTC. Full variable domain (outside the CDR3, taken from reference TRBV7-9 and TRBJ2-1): DTGVSQNPRHKITKRGQNVTFRCDPISEHNRLYWYRQTLGQGPEFLTYFQNEAQLEKSRLLSDRFSAERPKGSFSTLEIQRTEQGDSAMYLCASNPSGRYYNEQFFGPGTRLTVL.

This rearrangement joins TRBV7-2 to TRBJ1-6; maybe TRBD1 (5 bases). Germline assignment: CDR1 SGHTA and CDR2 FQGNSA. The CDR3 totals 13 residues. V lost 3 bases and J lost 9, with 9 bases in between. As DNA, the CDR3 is TGTGCCAGCAGCTTCGGGGGGGGTTCACCCCTCCACTTT. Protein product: CASSFGGGSPLHF.

The CDR3 loop reads CASTSSRRTADTQYF. For the CDR3, the DNA is TGTGCCAGCACATCCTCGAGAAGGACTGCAGATACGCAGTATTTT. J is TRBJ2-3 and V is TRBV3-1 (or the pseudogene TRBV3-2); D may be TRBD2 (5 bases). Between the trimmed V and J ends, which lost 7 bases and 4 bases, there was a span of 18 bases. Germline CDR1 reads LGHDT; CDR2 reads YNNKEL (reference sequence). This CDR3 is 15 amino acids long.

CDR3 DNA sequence: TGTGCCAGCAGCCAAGCCCCCCCGGGACTAGCGGGATACAATGAGCAGTTCTTC. It encodes CASSQAPPGLAGYNEQFF. The J gene is TRBJ2-1, the V gene TRBV14, with TRBD2 identical over 13 bases. The germline CDR1 and CDR2 sequences are SGHDN and FVKESK. The V gene end was trimmed by 1 base and the J gene end by 4 bases; junction bases not matched to a gene: 7. This CDR3 is 18 amino acids long.

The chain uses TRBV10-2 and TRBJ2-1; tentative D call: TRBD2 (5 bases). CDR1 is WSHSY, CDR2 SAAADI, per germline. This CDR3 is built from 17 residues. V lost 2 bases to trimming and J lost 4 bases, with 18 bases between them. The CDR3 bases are TGCGCCAGCAGTGAGGAGGAAGCGGCCAGCTTTTACAATGAGCAGTTCTTC. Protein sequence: CASSEEEAASFYNEQFF.

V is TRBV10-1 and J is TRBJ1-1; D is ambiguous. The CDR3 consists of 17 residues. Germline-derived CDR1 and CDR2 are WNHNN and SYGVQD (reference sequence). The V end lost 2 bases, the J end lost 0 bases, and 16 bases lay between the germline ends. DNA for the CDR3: TGCGCCAGCAGTGAGACGGGAACTGAAACGATGAACACTGAAGCTTTCTTT. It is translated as CASSETGTETMNTEAFF.

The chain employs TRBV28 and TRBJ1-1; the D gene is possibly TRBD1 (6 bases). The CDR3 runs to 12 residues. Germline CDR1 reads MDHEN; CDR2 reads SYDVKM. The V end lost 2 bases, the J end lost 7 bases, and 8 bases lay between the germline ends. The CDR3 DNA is TGTGCCAGCAGTTTACGACAGGATGAAGCTTTCTTT. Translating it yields CASSLRQDEAFF. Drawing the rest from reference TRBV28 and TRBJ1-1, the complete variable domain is DVKVTQSSRYLVKRTGEKVFLECVQDMDHENMFWYRQDPGLGLRLIYFSYDVKMKEKGDIPEGYSVSREKKERFSLILESASTNQTSMYLCASSLRQDEAFFGQGTRLTVV.

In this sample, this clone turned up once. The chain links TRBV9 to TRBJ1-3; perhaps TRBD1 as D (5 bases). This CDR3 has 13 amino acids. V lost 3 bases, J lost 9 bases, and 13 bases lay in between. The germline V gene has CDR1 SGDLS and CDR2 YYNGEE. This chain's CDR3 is CASSGAGQGTIYF. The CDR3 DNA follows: TGTGCCAGCAGCGGGGCCGGGCAGGGCACCATATATTTT.

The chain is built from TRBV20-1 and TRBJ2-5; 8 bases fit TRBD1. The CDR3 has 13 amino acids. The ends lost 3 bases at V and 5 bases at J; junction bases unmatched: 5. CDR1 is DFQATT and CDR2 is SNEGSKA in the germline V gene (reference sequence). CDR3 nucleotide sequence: TGCAGTGCTAGTAGCAGGGGGCTTGAGACCCAGTACTTC. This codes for CSASSRGLETQYF.

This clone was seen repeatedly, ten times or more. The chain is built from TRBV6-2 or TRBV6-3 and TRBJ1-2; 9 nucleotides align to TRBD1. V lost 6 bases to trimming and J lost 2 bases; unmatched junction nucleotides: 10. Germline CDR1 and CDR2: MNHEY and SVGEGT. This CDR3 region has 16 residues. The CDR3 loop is CASSPEGTGFNYGYTF. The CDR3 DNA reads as TGTGCCAGCAGCCCTGAGGGGACAGGGTTCAACTATGGCTACACCTTC.

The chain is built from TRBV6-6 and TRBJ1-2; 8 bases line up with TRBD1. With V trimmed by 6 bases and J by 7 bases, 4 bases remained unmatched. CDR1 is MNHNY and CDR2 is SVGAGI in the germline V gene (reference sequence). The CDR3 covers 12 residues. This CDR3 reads CASSPGGTGYTF. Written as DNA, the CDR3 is TGTGCCAGCAGCCCAGGGGGCACTGGCTACACCTTC.

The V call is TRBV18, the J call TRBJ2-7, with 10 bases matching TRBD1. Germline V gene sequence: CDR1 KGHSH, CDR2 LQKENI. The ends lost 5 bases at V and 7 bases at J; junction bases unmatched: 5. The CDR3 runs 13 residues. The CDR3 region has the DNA TGTGCCAGCTCAAGACAGGGGGCGGGAGAGCAGTACTTC. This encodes CASSRQGAGEQYF.

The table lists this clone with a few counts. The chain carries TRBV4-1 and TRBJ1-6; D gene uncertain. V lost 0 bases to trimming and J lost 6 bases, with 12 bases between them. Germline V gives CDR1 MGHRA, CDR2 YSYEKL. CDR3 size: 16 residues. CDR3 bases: TGCGCCAGCAGCCAAGATTGGAGGAATTTTAATTCACCCCTCCACTTT. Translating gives CASSQDWRNFNSPLHF.

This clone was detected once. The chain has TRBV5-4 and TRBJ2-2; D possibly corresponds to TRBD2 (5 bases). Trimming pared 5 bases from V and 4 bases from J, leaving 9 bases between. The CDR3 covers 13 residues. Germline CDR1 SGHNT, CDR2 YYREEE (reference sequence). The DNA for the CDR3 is TGTGCCAGCAGGGAGAGGGTCACCGGGGAGCTGTTTTTT. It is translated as CASRERVTGELFF.

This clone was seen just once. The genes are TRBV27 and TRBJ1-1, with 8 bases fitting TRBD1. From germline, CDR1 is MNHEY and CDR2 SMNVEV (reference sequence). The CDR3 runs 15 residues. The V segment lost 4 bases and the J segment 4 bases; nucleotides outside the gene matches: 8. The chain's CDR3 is CASSWDTGGSTEAFF. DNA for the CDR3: TGTGCCAGCAGTTGGGACACAGGGGGGAGCACTGAAGCTTTCTTT.

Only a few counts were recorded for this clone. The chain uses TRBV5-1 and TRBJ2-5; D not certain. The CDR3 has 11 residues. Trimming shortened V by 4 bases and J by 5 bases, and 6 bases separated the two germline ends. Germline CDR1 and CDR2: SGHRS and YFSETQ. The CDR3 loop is CASSIGETQYF. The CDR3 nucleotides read TGCGCCAGCAGCATCGGGGAGACCCAGTACTTC.

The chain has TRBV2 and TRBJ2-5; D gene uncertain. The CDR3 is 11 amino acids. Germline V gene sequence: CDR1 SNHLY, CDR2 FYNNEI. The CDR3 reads CGAKAQETQYF. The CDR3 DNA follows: TGTGGGGCGAAGGCCCAAGAGACCCAGTACTTC.

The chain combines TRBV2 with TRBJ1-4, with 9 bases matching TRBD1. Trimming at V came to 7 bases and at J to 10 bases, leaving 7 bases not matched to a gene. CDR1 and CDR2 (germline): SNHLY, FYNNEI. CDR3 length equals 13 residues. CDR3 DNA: TGTGCCAGCACCGTGGAGACAGGGGGAAAACTGTTTTTT. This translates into CASTVETGGKLFF. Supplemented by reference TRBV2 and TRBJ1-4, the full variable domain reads EPEVTQTPSHQVTQMGQEVILRCVPISNHLYFYWYRQILGQKVEFLVSFYNNEISEKSEIFDDQFSVERPDGSNFTLKIRSTKLEDSAMYFCASTVETGGKLFFGSGTQLSVL.